This TCR beta chain was profiled in a study of blood T cell repertoires in COVID-19. Study-level background: Acute and convalescent COVID-19 samples came from the United States, Italy and Spain. Nucleic acid was either cDNA or gDNA, and it came from T cells, B-cell-depleted T cells, or PBMCs.

Per the original data handling: For nucleated cells, counts were estimated from reference gene primer amplification. Using immunoSEQ multiplex PCR, the repertoire was profiled, and TCRdb retains in-frame clones only, with some absent. Clone size and the V and J calls come from that table; the DNA yielded D and trimming. The sample has 80,000 to 100,000 clones; around 90% are singletons. V was cut by 5 bases and J by 3 bases, with 14 bases left in between. The V gene's germline CDR1 is MDHEN and CDR2 SYDVKM. The CDR3 has 14 amino acids. Sequenced material: peripheral blood. This rearrangement joins TRBV28 to TRBJ2-7; possible D gene TRBD1, 6 bases. This clonotype originated in a human donor with active COVID-19. The donor label of this sample is uncertain. The CDR3: CASSLLTGLYEQYF. CDR3 nucleotides: TGTGCCAGCAGTCTCTTGACAGGTCTCTACGAGCAGTACTTC.